The following is a TCR beta chain sequence with its context. The CDR3 consists of 12 residues. Trimming removed 2 bases from V and 5 bases from J, with 6 bases in between. CDR1 is SGHTA and CDR2 is FQGNSA in the germline V gene. The data were obtained in a study of blood T cell repertoires in COVID-19. Study information: Sites across the United States, Italy and Spain contributed samples from acute and convalescent COVID-19.

The repertoire was sequenced with immunoSEQ multiplex PCR; TCRdb's copy has only in-frame clones and lacks some. The table includes under 250,000 clones, about four fifths detected once. Material: peripheral blood. The chain recombines TRBV7-2 with TRBJ1-2; D is uncertain. This receptor was obtained from a woman of 80 years or more with acute or convalescent COVID-19. The CDR3 region is CASSLLTYGYTF. The CDR3, as DNA: TGTGCCAGCAGCTTACTGACTTATGGCTACACCTTC. The whole variable domain, remainder taken from reference TRBV7-2 and TRBJ1-2, is GAGVSQSPSNKVTEKGKDVELRCDPISGHTALYWYRQSLGQGLEFLIYFQGNSAPDKSGLPSDRFSAERTGGSVSTLTIQRTQQEDSAVYLCASSLLTYGYTFGSGTRLTVV.